This T cell receptor (beta chain) is drawn from a study of blood T cell repertoires in COVID-19. Clones were read by immunoSEQ multiplex PCR, and TCRdb kept only the in-frame ones, dropping some. This sample yields under 200,000 clones, of which 80% are seen a single time; approximately 6.2% belongs to the top ten. V was pared by 1 base and J by 0 bases, with 10 bases between. Germline CDR1 reads LGHDT; CDR2 reads YNNKEL (reference sequence). CDR3 length equals 16 residues. The chain is built from TRBV3-1 (or the pseudogene TRBV3-2) and TRBJ1-3; D uncertain. The origin of this receptor is a man in his 70s with active or convalescent COVID-19. Material: peripheral blood. The CDR3 reads CASSQGYSNSGNTIYF. CDR3 DNA sequence: TGTGCCAGCAGCCAAGGCTACAGCAACTCTGGAAACACCATATATTTT.